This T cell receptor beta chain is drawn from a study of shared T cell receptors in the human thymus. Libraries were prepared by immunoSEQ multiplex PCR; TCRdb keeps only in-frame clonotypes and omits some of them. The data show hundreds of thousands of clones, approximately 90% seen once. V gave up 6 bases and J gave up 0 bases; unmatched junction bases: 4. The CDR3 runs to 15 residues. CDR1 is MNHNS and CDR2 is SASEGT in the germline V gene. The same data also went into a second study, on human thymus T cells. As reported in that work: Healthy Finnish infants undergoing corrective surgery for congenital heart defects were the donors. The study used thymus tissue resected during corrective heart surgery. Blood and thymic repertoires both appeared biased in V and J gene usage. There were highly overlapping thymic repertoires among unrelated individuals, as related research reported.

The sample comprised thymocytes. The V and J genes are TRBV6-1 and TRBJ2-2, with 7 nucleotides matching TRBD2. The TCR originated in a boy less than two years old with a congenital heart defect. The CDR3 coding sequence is TGTGCCAGCAGAACTAGCGCGCCGAACACCGGGGAGCTGTTTTTT. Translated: CASRTSAPNTGELFF.